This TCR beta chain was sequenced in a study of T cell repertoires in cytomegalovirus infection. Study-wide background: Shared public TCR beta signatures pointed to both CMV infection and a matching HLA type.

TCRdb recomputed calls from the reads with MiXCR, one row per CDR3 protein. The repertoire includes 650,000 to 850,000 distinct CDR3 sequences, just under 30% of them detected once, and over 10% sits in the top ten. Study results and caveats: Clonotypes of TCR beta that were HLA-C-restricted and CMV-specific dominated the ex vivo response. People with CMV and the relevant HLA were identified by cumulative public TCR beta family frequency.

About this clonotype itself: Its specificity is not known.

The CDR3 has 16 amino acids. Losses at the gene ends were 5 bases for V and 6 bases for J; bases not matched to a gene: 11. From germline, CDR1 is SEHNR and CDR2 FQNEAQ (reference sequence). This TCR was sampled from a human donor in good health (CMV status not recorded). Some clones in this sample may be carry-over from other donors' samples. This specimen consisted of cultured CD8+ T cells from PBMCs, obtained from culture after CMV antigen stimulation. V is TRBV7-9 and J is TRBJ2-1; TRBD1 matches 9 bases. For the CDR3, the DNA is TGTGCCAGCAGCCCCCTCACAGGGGGCCCGTCCAATGAGCAGTTCTTC. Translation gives CASSPLTGGPSNEQFF.